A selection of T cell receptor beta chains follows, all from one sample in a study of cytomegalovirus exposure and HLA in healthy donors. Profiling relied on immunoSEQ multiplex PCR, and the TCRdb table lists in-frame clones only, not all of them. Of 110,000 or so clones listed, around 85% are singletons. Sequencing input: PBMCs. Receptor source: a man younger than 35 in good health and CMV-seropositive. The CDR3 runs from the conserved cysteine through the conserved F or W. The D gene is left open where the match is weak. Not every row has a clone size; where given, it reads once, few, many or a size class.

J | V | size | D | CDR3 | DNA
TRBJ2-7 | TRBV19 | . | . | CASSSSTGEQYF | TGTGCCAGTAGTAGCTCTACCGGGGAGCAGTACTTC
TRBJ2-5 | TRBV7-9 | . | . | CASSPDRTWETQYF | TGTGCCAGCAGCCCCGACAGGACGTGGGAGACCCAGTACTTC
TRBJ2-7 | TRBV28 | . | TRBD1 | CASSLWDRVYEQYF | TGTGCCAGCAGTTTATGGGACAGGGTTTACGAGCAGTACTTC
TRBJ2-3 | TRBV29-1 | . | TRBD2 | CSVESGGRTDTQYF | TGCAGCGTTGAGAGCGGGGGCCGCACAGATACGCAGTATTTT
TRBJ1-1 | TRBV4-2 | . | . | CASSQAAGGNTEAFF | TGTGCCAGCAGCCAGGCCGCGGGGGGGAACACTGAAGCTTTCTTT
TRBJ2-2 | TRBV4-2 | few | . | CASSQDRVSGELFF | TGTGCCAGCAGCCAAGATCGGGTTTCCGGGGAGCTGTTTTTT
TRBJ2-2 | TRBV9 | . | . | CASSVVAGELFF | TGTGCCAGCAGCGTAGTGGCAGGGGAGCTGTTTTTT
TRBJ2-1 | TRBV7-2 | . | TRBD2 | CASSPLAGVINNEQFF | TGTGCCAGCAGCCCCCTTGCGGGGGTCATAAACAATGAGCAGTTCTTC
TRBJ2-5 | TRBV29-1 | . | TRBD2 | CSVAGTSGGAEETQYF | TGCAGCGTTGCTGGAACTAGCGGGGGGGCCGAGGAGACCCAGTACTTC
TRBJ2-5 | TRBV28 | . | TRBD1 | CASSLKTGTAQETQYF | TGTGCCAGCAGTTTGAAAACCGGGACAGCACAAGAGACCCAGTACTTC
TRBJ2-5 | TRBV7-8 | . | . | CASSLKGRSQETQYF | TGTGCCAGCAGCTTAAAGGGGCGCTCCCAAGAGACCCAGTACTTC
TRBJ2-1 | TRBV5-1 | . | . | CASSLAPTRGPYNEQFF | TGCGCCAGCAGCTTGGCCCCCACGCGGGGGCCTTACAATGAGCAGTTCTTC
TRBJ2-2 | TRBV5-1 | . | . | CASSLGPGINTGELFF | TGCGCCAGCAGCTTGGGCCCGGGGATAAACACCGGGGAGCTGTTTTTT
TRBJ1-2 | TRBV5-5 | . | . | CASSLRAVAGKYTF | TGTGCCAGCAGTCTCAGGGCGGTAGCCGGAAAGTACACCTTC
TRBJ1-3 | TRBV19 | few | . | CASTVGGTGNTIYF | TGTGCCAGTACCGTGGGGGGTACTGGAAACACCATATATTTT
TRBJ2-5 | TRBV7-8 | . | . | CASSLAEGAGLKRETQYF | TGTGCCAGCAGCTTAGCGGAGGGAGCCGGGTTGAAGAGAGAGACCCAGTACTTC
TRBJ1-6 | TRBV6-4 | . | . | CASIYSSSPLHF | TGTGCCAGCATTTACAGTAGTTCACCCCTCCACTTT
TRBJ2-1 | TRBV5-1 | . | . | CASSLGGPYNEQFF | TGCGCCAGCAGCTTGGGGGGCCCCTACAATGAGCAGTTCTTC
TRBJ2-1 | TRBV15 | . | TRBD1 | CATSRDRDREFF | TGTGCCACCAGCAGAGATCGGGACAGGGAGTTCTTC
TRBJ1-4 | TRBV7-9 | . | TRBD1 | CASSPGQGNEKLFF | TGTGCCAGCAGCCCGGGACAGGGTAACGAAAAACTGTTTTTT
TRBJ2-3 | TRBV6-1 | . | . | CASRRVVASTDTQYF | TGTGCCAGCAGGAGGGTCGTGGCTAGCACAGATACGCAGTATTTT
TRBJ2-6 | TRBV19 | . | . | CASSIELGGANVLTF | TGTGCCAGTAGTATTGAGTTGGGCGGGGCCAACGTCCTGACTTTC
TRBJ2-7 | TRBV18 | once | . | CASSPRTENSYEQYF | TGTGCCAGCTCACCACGGACAGAGAACTCCTACGAGCAGTACTTC
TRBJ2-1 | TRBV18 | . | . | CASSYPGLYNEQFF | TGTGCCAGCTCATACCCAGGGCTATACAATGAGCAGTTCTTC
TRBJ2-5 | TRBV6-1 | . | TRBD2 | CASSLRGAGKTQYF | TGTGCCAGCAGTCTGCGGGGGGCGGGGAAGACCCAGTACTTC
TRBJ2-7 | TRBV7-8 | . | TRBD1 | CASSLDGTGGPAYEQYF | TGTGCCAGCAGCTTAGATGGGACAGGGGGCCCCGCCTACGAGCAGTACTTC
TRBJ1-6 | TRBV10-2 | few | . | CASSVDSGRSPLHF | TGCGCCAGCAGTGTGGACAGCGGTCGGTCACCCCTCCACTTT
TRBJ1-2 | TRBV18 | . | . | CASSPLASGNRYTF | TGTGCCAGCTCACCACTAGCCTCCGGGAATCGCTACACCTTC
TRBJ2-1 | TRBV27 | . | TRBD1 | CASSLSPGTGILNEQFF | TGTGCCAGCAGTTTATCGCCCGGGACAGGGATCCTCAATGAGCAGTTCTTC
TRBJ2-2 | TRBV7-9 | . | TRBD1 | CASSPPGTANTGELFF | TGTGCCAGCAGCCCCCCAGGGACAGCGAACACCGGGGAGCTGTTTTTT
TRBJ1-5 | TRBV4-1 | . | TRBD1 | CASSQDGYRGDQPQHF | TGCGCCAGCAGCCAAGATGGGTACAGGGGAGATCAGCCCCAGCATTTT
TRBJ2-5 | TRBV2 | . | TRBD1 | CASSTGTGVKETQYF | TGTGCCAGCAGCACCGGGACAGGGGTTAAAGAGACCCAGTACTTC
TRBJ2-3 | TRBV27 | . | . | CASSFLQVSPSTDTQYF | TGTGCCAGCAGTTTCTTACAGGTGTCTCCTAGCACAGATACGCAGTATTTT
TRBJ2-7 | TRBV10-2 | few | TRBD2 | CASSDSGERGRYEQYF | TGCGCCAGCAGTGATTCCGGAGAGCGGGGGCGTTACGAGCAGTACTTC
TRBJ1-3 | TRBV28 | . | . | CASSSHREEAGNTIYF | TGTGCCAGCAGTTCTCACAGGGAAGAGGCTGGAAACACCATATATTTT
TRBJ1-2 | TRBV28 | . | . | CASSLSLNGYTF | TGTGCCAGCAGTCTGAGTTTAAATGGCTACACCTTC
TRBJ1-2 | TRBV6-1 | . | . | CASSEAQGNYGYTF | TGTGCCAGCAGTGAAGCCCAGGGAAACTATGGCTACACCTTC
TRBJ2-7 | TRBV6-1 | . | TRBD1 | CASTPGQGLEEQYF | TGTGCCAGCACCCCGGGACAGGGTCTTGAGGAGCAGTACTTC
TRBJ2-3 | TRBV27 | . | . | CASSFQRVPPTDTQYF | TGTGCCAGCAGTTTCCAGAGGGTTCCCCCAACAGATACGCAGTATTTT
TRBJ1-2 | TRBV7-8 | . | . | CASSLVVAPGGYGYTF | TGTGCCAGCAGCTTAGTTGTAGCGCCGGGGGGTTATGGCTACACCTTC
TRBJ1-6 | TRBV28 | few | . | CASSFLRGAGPPLHF | TGTGCCAGCAGTTTTTTAAGGGGCGCAGGACCACCCCTCCACTTT
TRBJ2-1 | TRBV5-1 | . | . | CASSLVREFGYNEQFF | TGCGCCAGCAGCTTGGTAAGGGAGTTTGGGTACAATGAGCAGTTCTTC
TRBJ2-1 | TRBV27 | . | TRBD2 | CASSLRGGQVEYNEQFF | TGTGCCAGCAGTTTACGGGGGGGTCAGGTGGAATACAATGAGCAGTTCTTC
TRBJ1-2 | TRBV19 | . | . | CASSPSHTSNYGYTF | TGTGCCAGTAGTCCTTCACATACCTCTAACTATGGCTACACCTTC